The sequence of this T cell receptor beta chain was determined in a study of cytomegalovirus exposure and HLA in healthy donors. The ends lost 8 bases at V and 6 bases at J; junction bases unmatched: 11. Germline loops: CDR1 MDHEN, CDR2 SYDVKM. CDR3 length equals 14 residues. Study-wide results and caveats: About 90% or about 30% of the time was how often most TCR beta V segments were productive, according to an earlier analysis. Specific recognition of CMV antigens was confirmed in vitro for a few chains (all CMV-associated). In a later analysis, 16,951 TCR beta sequences were associated with HLA alleles at 0.05 false discovery rate.

The PCR had 60 Vbeta and 13 Jbeta primers. Generated by immunoSEQ multiplex PCR, the TCRdb table keeps only in-frame clones and is missing some. There are under 200,000 clones in the sample; more than 75% occur only once, and roughly 0.75% lies in the top ten. Of note for this clone: Its specificity is unknown.

Sequencing used PBMCs. The receptor's source is a woman under 30 in good health and CMV-seronegative. The chain carries TRBV28 and TRBJ2-3, with TRBD2 identical over 7 bases. DNA for the CDR3: TGTGCCAGCCACCAAGGCGGGAGAGCTGATACGCAGTATTTT. Translating gives CASHQGGRADTQYF. Full variable domain (remainder filled in from reference TRBV28 and TRBJ2-3): DVKVTQSSRYLVKRTGEKVFLECVQDMDHENMFWYRQDPGLGLRLIYFSYDVKMKEKGDIPEGYSVSREKKERFSLILESASTNQTSMYLCASHQGGRADTQYFGPGTRLTVL.